This TCR beta chain was documented in a study of molecular identifiers for immune sequencing clone quantification. Whole-study findings and limits: In CMV-specific effectors, clones above 20 copies held over 98% of molecules; naive, under 1%.

This clonotype showed up many times. No antigen is known for it. The junction does not match germline at one end; this may be a read error. CDR3 size: 15 residues. Germline V gene data show CDR1 as SSHAT and CDR2 as FNYEAQ (reference sequence). One entry per CDR3 protein, called by TCRdb with MiXCR from the PCR reads. The table lists tens of thousands of distinct CDR3 sequences, 15% to 20% of them singletons. Libraries used 20,000 to 1,000,000 sorted naive CD8 T cells and 10%, 30% or 50% RNA input. The receptor was isolated from a human donor in good health. Some libraries in this study had Jurkat cell RNA spiked in. Material for sequencing was naive CD8+ T cells from blood, with Jurkat cell RNA spiked in. As to subset: FACS-sorted CD8+CD4-CCR7+CD45RA+ naive T cells. The J gene is TRBJ2-5, the V gene TRBV7-7, with TRBD2 identical over 8 bases. The CDR3 coding sequence is TGTGCTAGCAGCTTAGCGAGTCTAGCGGGCGAGACCCAGTACTTC. Translating it yields CASSLASLAGETQYF.